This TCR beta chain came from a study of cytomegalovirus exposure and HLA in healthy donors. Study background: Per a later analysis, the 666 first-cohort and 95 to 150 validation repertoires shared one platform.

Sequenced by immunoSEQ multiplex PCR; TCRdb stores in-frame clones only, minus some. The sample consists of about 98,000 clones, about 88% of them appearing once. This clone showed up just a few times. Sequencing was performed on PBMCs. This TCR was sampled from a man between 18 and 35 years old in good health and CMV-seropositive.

The CDR3 loop reads CASSPLRSGQPQHF. CDR3 DNA sequence: TGTGCCAGCAGCCCACTCCGGTCGGGTCAGCCCCAGCATTTT. The V call is TRBV7-8, the J call TRBJ1-5, with D uncertain. Trimming took off 5 bases at V and 6 bases at J, with 14 bases between the two ends. The CDR3 extends over 14 amino acids. Looked up from germline, CDR1 is SGHVS and CDR2 is FQNEAQ.